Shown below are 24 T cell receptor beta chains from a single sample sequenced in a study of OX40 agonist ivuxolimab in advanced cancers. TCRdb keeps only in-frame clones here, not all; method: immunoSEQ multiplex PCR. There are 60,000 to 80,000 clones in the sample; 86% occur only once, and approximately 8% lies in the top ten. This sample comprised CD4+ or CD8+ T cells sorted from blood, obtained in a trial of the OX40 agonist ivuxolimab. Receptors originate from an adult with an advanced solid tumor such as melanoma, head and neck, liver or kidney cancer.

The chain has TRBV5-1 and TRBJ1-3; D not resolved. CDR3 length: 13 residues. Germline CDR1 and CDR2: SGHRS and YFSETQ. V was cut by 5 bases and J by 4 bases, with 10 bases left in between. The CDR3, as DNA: TGCGCCAGCAGAGCCCCATCGGGAAACACCATATATTTT. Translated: CASRAPSGNTIYF.

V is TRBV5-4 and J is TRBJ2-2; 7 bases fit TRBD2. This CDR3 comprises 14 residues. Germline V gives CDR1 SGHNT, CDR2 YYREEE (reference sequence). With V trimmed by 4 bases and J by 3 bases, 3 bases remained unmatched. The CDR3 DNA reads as TGTGCCAGCAGCCGGGGAGGGGACACCGGGGAGCTGTTTTTT. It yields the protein CASSRGGDTGELFF.

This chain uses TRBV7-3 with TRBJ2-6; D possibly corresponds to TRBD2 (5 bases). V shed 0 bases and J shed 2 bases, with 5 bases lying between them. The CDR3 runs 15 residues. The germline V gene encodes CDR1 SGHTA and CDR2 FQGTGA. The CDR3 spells CASSLTGTGANVLTF. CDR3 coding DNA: TGTGCCAGCAGCTTAACCGGGACTGGGGCCAACGTCCTGACTTTC.

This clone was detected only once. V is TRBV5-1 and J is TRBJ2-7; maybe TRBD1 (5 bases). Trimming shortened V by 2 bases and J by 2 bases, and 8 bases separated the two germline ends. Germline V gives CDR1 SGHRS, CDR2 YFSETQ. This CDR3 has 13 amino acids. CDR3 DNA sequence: TGCGCCAGCAGCTTCGACAGAACCTACGAGCAGTACTTC. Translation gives CASSFDRTYEQYF.

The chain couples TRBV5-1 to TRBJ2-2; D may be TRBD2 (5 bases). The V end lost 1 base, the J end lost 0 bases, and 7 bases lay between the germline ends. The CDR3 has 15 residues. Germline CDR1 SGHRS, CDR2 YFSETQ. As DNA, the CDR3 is TGCGCCAGCAGCTTGATCGGGGCGAACACCGGGGAGCTGTTTTTT. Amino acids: CASSLIGANTGELFF.

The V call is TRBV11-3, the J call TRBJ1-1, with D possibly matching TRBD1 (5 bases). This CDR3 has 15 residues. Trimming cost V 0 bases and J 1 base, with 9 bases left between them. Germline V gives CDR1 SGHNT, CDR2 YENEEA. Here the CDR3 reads CASSLDSGTNTEAFF. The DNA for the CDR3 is TGTGCCAGCAGCTTAGACTCGGGGACGAACACTGAAGCTTTCTTT.

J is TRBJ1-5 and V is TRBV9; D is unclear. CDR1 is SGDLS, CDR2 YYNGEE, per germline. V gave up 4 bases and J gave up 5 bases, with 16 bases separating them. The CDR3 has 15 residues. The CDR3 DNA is TGTGCCAGCAGCCCAACGGTACGCAGTGATCAGCCCCAGCATTTT. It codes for CASSPTVRSDQPQHF. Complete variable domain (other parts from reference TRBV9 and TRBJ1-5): DSGVTQTPKHLITATGQRVTLRCSPRSGDLSVYWYQQSLDQGLQFLIQYYNGEERAKGNILERFSAQQFPDLHSELNLSSLELGDSALYFCASSPTVRSDQPQHFGDGTRLSIL.

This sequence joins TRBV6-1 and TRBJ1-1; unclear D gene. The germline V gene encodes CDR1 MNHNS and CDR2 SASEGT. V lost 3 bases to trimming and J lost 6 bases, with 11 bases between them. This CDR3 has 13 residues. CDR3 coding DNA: TGTGCCAGCAGTGATGTACTTCGGGCTGAAGCTTTCTTT. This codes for CASSDVLRAEAFF.

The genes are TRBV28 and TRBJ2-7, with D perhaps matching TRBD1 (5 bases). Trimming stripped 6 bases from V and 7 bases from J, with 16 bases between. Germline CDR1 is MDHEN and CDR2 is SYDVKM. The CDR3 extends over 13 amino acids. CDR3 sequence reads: CASRPGLFEEQYF. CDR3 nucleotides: TGTGCCAGCAGACCAGGGCTTTTCGAGGAGCAGTACTTC.

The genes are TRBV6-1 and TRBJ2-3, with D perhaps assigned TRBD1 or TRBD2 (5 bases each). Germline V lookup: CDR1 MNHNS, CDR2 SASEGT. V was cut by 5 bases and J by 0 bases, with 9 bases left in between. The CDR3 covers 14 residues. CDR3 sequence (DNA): TGTGCCAGCAGTCCCGGGACCAGCACAGATACGCAGTATTTT. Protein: CASSPGTSTDTQYF.

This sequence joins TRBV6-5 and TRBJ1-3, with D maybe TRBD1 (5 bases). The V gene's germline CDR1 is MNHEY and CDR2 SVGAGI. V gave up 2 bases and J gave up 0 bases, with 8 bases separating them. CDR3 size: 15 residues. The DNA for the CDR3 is TGTGCCAGCAGTTACGGGGGAGACTCTGGAAACACCATATATTTT. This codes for CASSYGGDSGNTIYF.

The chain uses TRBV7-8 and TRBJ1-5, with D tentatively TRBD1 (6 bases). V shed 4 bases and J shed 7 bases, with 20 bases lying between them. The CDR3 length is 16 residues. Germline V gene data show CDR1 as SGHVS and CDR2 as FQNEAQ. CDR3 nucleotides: TGTGCCAGCAGCTCCCGGACAGCTCAGTCGGGGCAGCCCCAGCATTTT. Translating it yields CASSSRTAQSGQPQHF.

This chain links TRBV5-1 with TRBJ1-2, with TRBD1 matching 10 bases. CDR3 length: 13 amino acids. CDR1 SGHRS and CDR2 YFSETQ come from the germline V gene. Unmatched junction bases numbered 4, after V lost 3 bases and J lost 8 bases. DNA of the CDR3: TGCGCCAGCAGCTGGGGGACAGGGGACGGCTACACCTTC. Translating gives CASSWGTGDGYTF.

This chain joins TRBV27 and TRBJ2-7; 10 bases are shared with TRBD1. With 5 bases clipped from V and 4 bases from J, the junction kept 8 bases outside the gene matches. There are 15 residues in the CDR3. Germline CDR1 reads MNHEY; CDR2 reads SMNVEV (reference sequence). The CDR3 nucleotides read TGTGCCAGCAGTCCAACCGGGACAGGGGCTTACGAGCAGTACTTC. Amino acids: CASSPTGTGAYEQYF.

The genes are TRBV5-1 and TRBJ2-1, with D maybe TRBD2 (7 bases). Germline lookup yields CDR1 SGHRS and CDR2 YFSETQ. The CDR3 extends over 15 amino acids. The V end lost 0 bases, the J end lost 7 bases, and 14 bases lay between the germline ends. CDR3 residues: CASSLGGGPVNEQFF. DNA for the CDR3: TGCGCCAGCAGCTTGGGCGGGGGCCCCGTTAATGAGCAGTTCTTC.

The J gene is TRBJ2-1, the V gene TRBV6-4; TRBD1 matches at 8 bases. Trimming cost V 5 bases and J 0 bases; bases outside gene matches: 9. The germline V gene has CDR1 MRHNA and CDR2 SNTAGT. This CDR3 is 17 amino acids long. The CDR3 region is CASSRQGAGSSYNEQFF. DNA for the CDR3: TGTGCCAGCAGTCGGCAGGGGGCAGGGAGCTCCTACAATGAGCAGTTCTTC.

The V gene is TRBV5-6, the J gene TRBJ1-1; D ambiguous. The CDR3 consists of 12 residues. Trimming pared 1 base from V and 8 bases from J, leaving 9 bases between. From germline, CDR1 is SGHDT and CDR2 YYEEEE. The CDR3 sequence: CASSLSAGEAFF. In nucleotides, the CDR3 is TGTGCCAGCAGCTTGTCGGCAGGAGAAGCTTTCTTT.

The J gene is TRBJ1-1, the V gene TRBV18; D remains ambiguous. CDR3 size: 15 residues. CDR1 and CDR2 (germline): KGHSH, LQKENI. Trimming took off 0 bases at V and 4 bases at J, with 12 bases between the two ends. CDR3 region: CASSPPGAWGTEAFF. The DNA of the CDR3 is TGTGCCAGCTCACCACCGGGAGCGTGGGGCACTGAAGCTTTCTTT. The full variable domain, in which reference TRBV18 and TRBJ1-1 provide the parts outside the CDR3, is NAGVMQNPRHLVRRRGQEARLRCSPMKGHSHVYWYRQLPEEGLKFMVYLQKENIIDESGMPKERFSAEFPKEGPSILRIQQVVRGDSAAYFCASSPPGAWGTEAFFGQGTRLTVV.

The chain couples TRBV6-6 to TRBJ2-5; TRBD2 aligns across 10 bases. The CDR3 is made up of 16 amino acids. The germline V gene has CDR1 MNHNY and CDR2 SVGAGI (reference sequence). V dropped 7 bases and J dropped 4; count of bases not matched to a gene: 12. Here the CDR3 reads CASTPRTSGATETQYF. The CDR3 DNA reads TGTGCCAGCACCCCGCGAACTAGCGGGGCCACAGAGACCCAGTACTTC.

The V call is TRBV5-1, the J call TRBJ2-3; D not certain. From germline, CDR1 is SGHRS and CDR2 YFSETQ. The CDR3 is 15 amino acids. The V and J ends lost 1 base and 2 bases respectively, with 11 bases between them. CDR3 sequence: CASSLSARNTDTQYF. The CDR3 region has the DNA TGCGCCAGCAGCTTGTCAGCCCGAAACACAGATACGCAGTATTTT.

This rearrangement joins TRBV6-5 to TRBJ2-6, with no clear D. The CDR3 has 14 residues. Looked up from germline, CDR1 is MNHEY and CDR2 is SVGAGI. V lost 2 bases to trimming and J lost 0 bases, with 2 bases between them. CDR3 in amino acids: CASSYGSGANVLTF. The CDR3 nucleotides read TGTGCCAGCAGTTACGGCTCTGGGGCCAACGTCCTGACTTTC.

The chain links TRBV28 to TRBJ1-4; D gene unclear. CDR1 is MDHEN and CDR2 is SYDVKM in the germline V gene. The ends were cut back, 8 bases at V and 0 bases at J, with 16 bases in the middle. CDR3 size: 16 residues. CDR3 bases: TGTGCCAGCCTGACCTCTAGAGCTGCAACTAATGAAAAACTGTTTTTT. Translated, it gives CASLTSRAATNEKLFF.

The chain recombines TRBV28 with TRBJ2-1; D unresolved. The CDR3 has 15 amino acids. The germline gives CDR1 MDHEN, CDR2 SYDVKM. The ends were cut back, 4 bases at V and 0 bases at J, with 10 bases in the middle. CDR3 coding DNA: TGTGCCAGCAGTTGGCACGGCAGCTCCTACAATGAGCAGTTCTTC. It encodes CASSWHGSSYNEQFF.

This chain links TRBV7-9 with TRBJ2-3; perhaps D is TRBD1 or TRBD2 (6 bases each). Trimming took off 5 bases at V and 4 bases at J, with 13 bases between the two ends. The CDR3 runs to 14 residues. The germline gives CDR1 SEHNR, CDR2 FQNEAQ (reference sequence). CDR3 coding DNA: TGTGCCAGCAGCCAACGGGGGCAATCAGATACGCAGTATTTT. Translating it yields CASSQRGQSDTQYF.